This TCR beta chain was observed in a study of early T cells in non-severe SARS-CoV-2 infection. Study background: Sequencing of bulk RNA from unsorted whole blood was done, without chain pairing.

Researchers tagged individual cDNA molecules with unique molecular identifiers. MiXCR was run by TCRdb on the 5' RACE reads, yielding one entry per CDR3 protein. Among 50,000 to 85,000 distinct CDR3 sequences listed, approximately 9.2% were seen once. Comment on this clonotype: Its antigen remains unidentified. The junction shows a germline mismatch at one end, possibly a read error.

CDR1 and CDR2 from the germline V gene are SEHNR and FQNEAQ (reference sequence). The CDR3 covers 11 residues. Findings and caveats of the study: Matching with VDJdb favored anti-spike CD8 responses (missing private and CD4 specificities).

The rearrangement joins TRBV7-9 to TRBJ2-7; the D gene is possibly TRBD1 (5 bases). The source material was whole blood. The clonotype was recovered from an adult who was a healthcare worker with PCR-confirmed SARS-CoV-2 infection or an uninfected control (not recorded which). The CDR3 sequence: CASSLGIGQTF. The CDR3 DNA reads TGTGCCAGCAGCCTGGGGATCGGACAAACCTTC.